This TCR beta chain was sequenced during a study of blood T cell repertoires in COVID-19. For the study at large: Samples of COVID-19 (acute and convalescent) were obtained from the United States, Italy and Spain. T cells, B-cell-depleted T cells, or PBMCs provided the cDNA or gDNA that served as material.

This clone was found a few times. As originally analysed: By means of reference gene primer amplification, nucleated cell counts were estimated. Libraries were prepared by immunoSEQ multiplex PCR; TCRdb keeps only in-frame clonotypes and omits some of them. V and J calls and clone size are those listed in that table; D and trimming were worked out from the DNA. The sample carries roughly 100,000 clones, approximately 86% recorded once. CDR1 and CDR2 from the germline V gene are LNHDA and SQIVND (reference sequence). The V and J ends lost 6 bases and 2 bases, in that order; junction bases with no gene match: 13. This CDR3 region has 17 residues.

The chain joins TRBV19 to TRBJ1-5; 7 nucleotides agree with TRBD1. This clonotype was sampled from an older woman with acute or convalescent COVID-19. Material: peripheral blood. The CDR3, as DNA: TGTGCCAGTAGCCAACCAGGGGGAGGCGGCGGCAATCAGCCCCAGCATTTT. Protein: CASSQPGGGGGNQPQHF.